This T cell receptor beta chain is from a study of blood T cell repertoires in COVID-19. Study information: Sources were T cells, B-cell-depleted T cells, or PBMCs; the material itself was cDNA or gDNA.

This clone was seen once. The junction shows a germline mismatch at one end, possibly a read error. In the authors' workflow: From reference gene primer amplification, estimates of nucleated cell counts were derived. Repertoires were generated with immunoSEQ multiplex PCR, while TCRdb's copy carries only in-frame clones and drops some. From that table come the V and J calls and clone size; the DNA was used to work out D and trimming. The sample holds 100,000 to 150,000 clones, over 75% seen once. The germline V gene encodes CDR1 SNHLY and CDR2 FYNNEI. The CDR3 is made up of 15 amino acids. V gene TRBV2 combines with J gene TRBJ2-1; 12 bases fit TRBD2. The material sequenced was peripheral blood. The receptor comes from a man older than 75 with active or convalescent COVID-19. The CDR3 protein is CASSEGLAGTNEQFF. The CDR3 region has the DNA TGTGCCAGCAGCGAAGGACTAGCGGGGACCAATGAGCAGTTCTTC. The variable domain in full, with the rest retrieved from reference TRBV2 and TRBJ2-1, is EPEVTQTPSHQVTQMGQEVILRCVPISNHLYFYWYRQILGQKVEFLVSFYNNEISEKSEIFDDQFSVERPDGSNFTLKIRSTKLEDSAMYFCASSEGLAGTNEQFFGPGTRLTVL.